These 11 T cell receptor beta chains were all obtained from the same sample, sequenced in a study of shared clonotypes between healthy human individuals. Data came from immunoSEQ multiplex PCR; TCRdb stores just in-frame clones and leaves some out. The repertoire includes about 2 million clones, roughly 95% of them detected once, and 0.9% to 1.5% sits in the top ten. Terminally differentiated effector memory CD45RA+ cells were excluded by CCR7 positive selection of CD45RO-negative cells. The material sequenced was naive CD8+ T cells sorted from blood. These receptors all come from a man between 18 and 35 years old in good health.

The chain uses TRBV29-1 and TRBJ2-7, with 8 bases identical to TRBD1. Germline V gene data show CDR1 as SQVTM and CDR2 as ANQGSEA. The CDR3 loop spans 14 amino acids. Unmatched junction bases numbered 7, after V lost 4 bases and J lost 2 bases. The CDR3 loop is CSVVPQGAAYEQYF. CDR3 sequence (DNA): TGCAGCGTTGTACCCCAGGGGGCGGCCTACGAGCAGTACTTC.

In DNA form, the CDR3 reads TGTGCCAGCAGCTTGGATATGCTGGGGTCAATTCAGCCCCAGCATTTT. Its protein product is CASSLDMLGSIQPQHF. This rearrangement joins TRBV5-5 to TRBJ1-5; D is unresolved. Trimming left V 0 bases short and J 6 bases short, with 16 bases between. The CDR3 has 16 residues. CDR1 is SGHKS and CDR2 is YYEKEE in the germline V gene (reference sequence). The whole variable domain, remainder taken from reference TRBV5-5 and TRBJ1-5, is DAGVTQSPTHLIKTRGQQVTLRCSPISGHKSVSWYQQVLGQGPQFIFQYYEKEERGRGNFPDRFSARQFPNYSSELNVNALLLGDSALYLCASSLDMLGSIQPQHFGDGTRLSIL.

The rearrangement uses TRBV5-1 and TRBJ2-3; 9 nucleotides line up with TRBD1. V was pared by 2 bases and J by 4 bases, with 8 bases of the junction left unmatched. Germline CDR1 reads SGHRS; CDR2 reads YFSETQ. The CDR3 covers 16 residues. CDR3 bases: TGCGCCAGCAGCTTTATGGGACAGGGAGGCGCAGATACGCAGTATTTT. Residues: CASSFMGQGGADTQYF.

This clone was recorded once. The CDR3 region has the DNA TGTGCCTTGGGACAGGGAGGGTCACCCCTCCACTTT. This codes for CALGQGGSPLHF. The V call is TRBV30, the J call TRBJ1-6; 9 bases align to TRBD1. There are 12 residues in the CDR3. Per the germline V gene, CDR1 is GTSNPN and CDR2 is SVGIG (reference sequence). The trim removed 7 bases at V and 10 bases at J, leaving 5 bases unmatched.

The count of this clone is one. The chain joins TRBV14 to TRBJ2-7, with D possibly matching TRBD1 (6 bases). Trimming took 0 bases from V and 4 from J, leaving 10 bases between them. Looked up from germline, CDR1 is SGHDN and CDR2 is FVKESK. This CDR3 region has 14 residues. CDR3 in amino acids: CASSQDNRGYEQYF. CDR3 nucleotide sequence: TGTGCCAGCAGCCAAGATAATAGGGGGTACGAGCAGTACTTC.

The CDR3 protein is CASSPTKGNTGELFF. For the CDR3, the DNA is TGTGCCAGCTCACCAACAAAGGGGAACACCGGGGAGCTGTTTTTT. The chain employs TRBV18 and TRBJ2-2; D gene unclear. The germline V gene encodes CDR1 KGHSH and CDR2 LQKENI. V was clipped by 2 bases and J by 1 base, with 8 bases between them. The CDR3 is 15 amino acids.

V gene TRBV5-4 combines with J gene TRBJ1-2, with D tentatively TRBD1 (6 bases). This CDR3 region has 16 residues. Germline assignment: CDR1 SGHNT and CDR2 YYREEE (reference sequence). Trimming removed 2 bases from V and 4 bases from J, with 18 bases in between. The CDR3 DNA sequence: TGTGCCAGCAGCTTCGATTTAAGGGGGGCATTCTATGGCTACACCTTC. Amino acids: CASSFDLRGAFYGYTF.

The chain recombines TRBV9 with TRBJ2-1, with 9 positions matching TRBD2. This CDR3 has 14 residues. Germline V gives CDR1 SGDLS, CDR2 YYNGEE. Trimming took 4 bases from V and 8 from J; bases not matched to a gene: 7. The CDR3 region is CASSTGLATYEQFF. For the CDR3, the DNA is TGTGCCAGCAGCACTGGACTAGCGACATATGAGCAGTTCTTC.

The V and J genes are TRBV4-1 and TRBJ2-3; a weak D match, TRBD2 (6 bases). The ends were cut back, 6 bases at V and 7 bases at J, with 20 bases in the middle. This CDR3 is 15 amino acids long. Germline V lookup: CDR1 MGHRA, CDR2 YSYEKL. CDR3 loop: CASRQRDWPGYTQYF. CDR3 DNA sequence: TGCGCCAGCAGGCAGAGGGACTGGCCGGGTTATACGCAGTATTTT.

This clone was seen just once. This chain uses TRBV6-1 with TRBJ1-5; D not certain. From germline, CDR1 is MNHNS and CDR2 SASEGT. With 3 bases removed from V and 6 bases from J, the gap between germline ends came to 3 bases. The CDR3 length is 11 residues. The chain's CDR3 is CASSDSQPQHF. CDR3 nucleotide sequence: TGTGCCAGCAGTGATAGTCAGCCCCAGCATTTT.

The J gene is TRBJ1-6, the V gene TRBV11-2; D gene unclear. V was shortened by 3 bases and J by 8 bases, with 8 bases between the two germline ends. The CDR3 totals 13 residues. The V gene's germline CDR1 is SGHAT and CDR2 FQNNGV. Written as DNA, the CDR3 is TGTGCCAGCAGCTTTGAAGGGTATTCACCCCTCCACTTT. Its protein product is CASSFEGYSPLHF.